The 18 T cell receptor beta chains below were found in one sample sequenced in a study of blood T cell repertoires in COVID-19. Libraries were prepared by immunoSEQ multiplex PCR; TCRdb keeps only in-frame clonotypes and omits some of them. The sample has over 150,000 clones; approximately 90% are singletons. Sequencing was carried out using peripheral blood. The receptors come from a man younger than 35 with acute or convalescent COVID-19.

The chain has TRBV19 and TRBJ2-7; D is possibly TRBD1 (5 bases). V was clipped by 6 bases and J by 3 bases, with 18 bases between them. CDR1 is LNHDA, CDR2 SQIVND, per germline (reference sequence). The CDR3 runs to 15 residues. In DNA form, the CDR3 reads TGTGCCAGTAGCCAAACAGGCTCTGGGAACTACGAGCAGTACTTC. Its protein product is CASSQTGSGNYEQYF.

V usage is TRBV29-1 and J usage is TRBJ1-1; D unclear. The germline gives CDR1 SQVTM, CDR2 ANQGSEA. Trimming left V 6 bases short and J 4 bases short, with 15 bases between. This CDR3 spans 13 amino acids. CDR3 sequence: CSVILLALTEAFF. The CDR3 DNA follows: TGCAGCGTCATCTTGCTGGCCCTCACTGAAGCTTTCTTT. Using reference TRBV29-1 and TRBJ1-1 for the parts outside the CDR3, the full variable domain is SAVISQKPSRDICQRGTSLTIQCQVDSQVTMMFWYRQQPGQSLTLIATANQGSEATYESGFVIDKFPISRPNLTFSTLTVSNMSPEDSSIYLCSVILLALTEAFFGQGTRLTVV.

CDR3 coding DNA: TGTGCCCTGGAAACGAGAGGTCGCGGTCTTACTGAAGCTTTCTTT. This encodes CALETRGRGLTEAFF. This chain links TRBV30 with TRBJ1-1, with no clear D. Trimming shortened V by 8 bases and J by 5 bases, and 24 bases separated the two germline ends. The CDR3 covers 15 residues. Germline V gives CDR1 GTSNPN, CDR2 SVGIG (reference sequence).

The CDR3 sequence is CASSQPGRAGWYGYTF. The CDR3 coding sequence is TGTGCCAGCAGCCAACCCGGGAGGGCAGGGTGGTATGGCTACACCTTC. The chain employs TRBV3-1 (or the pseudogene TRBV3-2) and TRBJ1-2, with D tentatively TRBD1 (5 bases). Germline CDR1 reads LGHDT; CDR2 reads YNNKEL (reference sequence). CDR3 length: 16 residues. The V end was cut by 2 bases, the J end by 5 bases, with 18 bases between.

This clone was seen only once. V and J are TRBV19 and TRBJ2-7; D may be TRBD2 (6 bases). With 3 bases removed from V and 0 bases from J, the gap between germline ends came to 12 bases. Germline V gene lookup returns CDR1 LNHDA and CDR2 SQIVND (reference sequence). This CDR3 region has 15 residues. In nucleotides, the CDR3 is TGTGCCAGTAGTATGAGTGGGGGGACCTCCTACGAGCAGTACTTC. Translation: CASSMSGGTSYEQYF.

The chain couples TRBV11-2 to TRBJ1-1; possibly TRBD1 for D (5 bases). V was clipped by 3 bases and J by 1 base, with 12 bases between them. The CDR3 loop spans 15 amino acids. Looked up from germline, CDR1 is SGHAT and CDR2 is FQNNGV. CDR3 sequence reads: CASSFQGPSNTEAFF. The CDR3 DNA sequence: TGTGCCAGCAGCTTTCAGGGTCCCTCGAACACTGAAGCTTTCTTT.

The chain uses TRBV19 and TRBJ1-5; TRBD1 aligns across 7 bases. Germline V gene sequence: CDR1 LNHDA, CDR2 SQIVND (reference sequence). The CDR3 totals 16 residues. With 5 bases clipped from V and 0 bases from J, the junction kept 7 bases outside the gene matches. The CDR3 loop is CASSPGTDDSNQPQHF. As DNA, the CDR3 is TGTGCCAGTAGTCCAGGGACAGACGATAGCAATCAGCCCCAGCATTTT.

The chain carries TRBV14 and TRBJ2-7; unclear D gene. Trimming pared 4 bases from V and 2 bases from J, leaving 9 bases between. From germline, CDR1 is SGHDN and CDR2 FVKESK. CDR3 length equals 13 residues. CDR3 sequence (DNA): TGTGCCAGCAGCCGCGTTCAAACCTACGAGCAGTACTTC. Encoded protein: CASSRVQTYEQYF. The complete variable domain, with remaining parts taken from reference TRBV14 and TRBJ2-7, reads EAGVTQFPSHSVIEKGQTVTLRCDPISGHDNLYWYRRVMGKEIKFLLHFVKESKQDESGMPNNRFLAERTGGTYSTLKVQPAELEDSGVYFCASSRVQTYEQYFGPGTRLTVT.

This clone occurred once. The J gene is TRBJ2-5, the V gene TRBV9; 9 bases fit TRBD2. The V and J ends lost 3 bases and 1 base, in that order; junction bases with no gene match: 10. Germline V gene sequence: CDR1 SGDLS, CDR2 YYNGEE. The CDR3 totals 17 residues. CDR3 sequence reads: CASSAPGLAGPQETQYF. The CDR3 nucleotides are TGTGCCAGCAGCGCCCCGGGGCTAGCGGGACCCCAAGAGACCCAGTACTTC.

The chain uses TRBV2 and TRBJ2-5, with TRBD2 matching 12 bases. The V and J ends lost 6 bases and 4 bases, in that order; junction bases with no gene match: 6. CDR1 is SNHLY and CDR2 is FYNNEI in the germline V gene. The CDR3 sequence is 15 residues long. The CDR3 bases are TGTGCCAGCAGCCTAGCGGGGGGGCGTCGAGAGACCCAGTACTTC. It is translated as CASSLAGGRRETQYF.

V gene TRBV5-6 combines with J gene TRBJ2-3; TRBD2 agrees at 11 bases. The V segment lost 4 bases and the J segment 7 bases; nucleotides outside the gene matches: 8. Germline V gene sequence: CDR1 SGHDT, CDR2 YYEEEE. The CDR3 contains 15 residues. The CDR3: CASSELAGAENTQYF. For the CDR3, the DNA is TGTGCCAGCAGCGAACTAGCGGGGGCCGAGAATACGCAGTATTTT.

The DNA of the CDR3 is TGTGCCAGCGGTCACTCGGACAGGGCCAGTGGCTACACCTTC. Translated: CASGHSDRASGYTF. V usage is TRBV3-1 (or the pseudogene TRBV3-2) and J usage is TRBJ1-2; 8 bases match TRBD1. Germline trimming cut 8 bases from V and 7 bases from J; bases unmatched to any gene: 12. This CDR3 comprises 14 residues. The V gene's germline CDR1 is LGHDT and CDR2 YNNKEL (reference sequence).

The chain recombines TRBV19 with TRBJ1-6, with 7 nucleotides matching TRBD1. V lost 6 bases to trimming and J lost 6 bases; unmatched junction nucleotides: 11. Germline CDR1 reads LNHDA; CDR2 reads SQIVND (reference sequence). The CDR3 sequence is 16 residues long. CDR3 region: CASRVIGTDLNSPLHF. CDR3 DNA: TGTGCCAGTAGGGTTATCGGGACAGACCTTAATTCACCCCTCCACTTT.

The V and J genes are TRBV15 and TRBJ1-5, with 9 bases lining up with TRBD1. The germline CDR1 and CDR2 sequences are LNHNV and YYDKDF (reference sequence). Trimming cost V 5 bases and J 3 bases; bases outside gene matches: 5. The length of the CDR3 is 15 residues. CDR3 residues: CATSRTGDPNQPQHF. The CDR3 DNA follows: TGTGCCACCAGCCGGACAGGGGACCCCAATCAGCCCCAGCATTTT.

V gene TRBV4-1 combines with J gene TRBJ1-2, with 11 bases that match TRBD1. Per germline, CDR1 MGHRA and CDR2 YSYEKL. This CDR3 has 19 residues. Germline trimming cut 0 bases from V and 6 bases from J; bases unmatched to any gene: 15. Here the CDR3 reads CASSQDSDRGPLVIDGYTF. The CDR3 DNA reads TGCGCCAGCAGCCAAGATTCGGACAGGGGGCCGTTGGTAATCGATGGCTACACCTTC.

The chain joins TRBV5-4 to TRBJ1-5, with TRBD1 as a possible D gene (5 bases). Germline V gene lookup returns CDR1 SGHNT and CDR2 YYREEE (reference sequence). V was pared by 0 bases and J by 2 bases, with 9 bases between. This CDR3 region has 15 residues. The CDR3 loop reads CASSLDGGGNQPQHF. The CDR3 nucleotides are TGTGCCAGCAGCTTGGACGGGGGTGGCAATCAGCCCCAGCATTTT.

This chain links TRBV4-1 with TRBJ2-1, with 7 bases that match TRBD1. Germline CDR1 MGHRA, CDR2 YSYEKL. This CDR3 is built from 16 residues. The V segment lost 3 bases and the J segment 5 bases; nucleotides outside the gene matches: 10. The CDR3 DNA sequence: TGCGCCAGCAGCCAGCCCGAGAGGGGGCGAAACAATGAGCAGTTCTTC. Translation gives CASSQPERGRNNEQFF.

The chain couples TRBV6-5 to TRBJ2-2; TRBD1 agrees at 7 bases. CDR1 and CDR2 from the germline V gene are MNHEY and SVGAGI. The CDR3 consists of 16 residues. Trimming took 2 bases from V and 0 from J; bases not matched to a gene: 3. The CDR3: CASSYATGSNTGELFF. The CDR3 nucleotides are TGTGCCAGCAGTTACGCGACAGGGTCGAACACCGGGGAGCTGTTTTTT.